This T cell receptor beta chain was captured by sequencing in a study of CD8 T cells in ankylosing spondylitis. Findings of the study overall: Disease-associated clones were reportedly significantly overrepresented in matched ankylosing spondylitis synovial fluid.

Deletions cut 0 bases from V and 1 base from J, with 10 bases between. The CDR3 runs to 15 residues. Germline V gene data show CDR1 as LGHNA and CDR2 as YSLEER. Notes on this clonotype: The antigen remains unidentified.

One entry per CDR3 protein, called by TCRdb with MiXCR from the 5' RACE reads. This sample has some 140,000 distinct CDR3 sequences, with 6.5% to 8.5% found just once. This rearrangement joins TRBV4-3 to TRBJ2-7; no clear D gene. The sequenced sample consisted of synovial fluid, either unsorted or a sorted T cell fraction (not recorded which). The TCR originated in a male donor with ankylosing spondylitis. The CDR3 sequence: CASSQDSDRSYEQYF. CDR3 in DNA: TGCGCCAGCAGCCAAGATTCAGATAGGTCCTACGAGCAGTACTTC.